This T cell receptor beta chain is drawn from a study of blood T cell repertoires in COVID-19. The overall study: Spain, Italy and the United States supplied samples that represented acute and convalescent COVID-19. T cells, B-cell-depleted T cells, or PBMCs provided the cDNA or gDNA that served as material.

Authors' analysis steps: Amplification from reference gene primers served as the basis for estimated nucleated cell counts. TCRdb's copy holds only in-frame clones and misses some; the assay was immunoSEQ multiplex PCR. V and J calls and clone size follow that table, whereas D and trimming were derived from the DNA. The data show about 250,000 clones, 81% seen once. Trimming took 0 bases from V and 6 from J, leaving 12 bases between them. This CDR3 has 14 amino acids. CDR1 and CDR2 (germline): ENHRY, SYGVKD. The receptor was isolated from a woman older than 75 with acute or convalescent COVID-19. The sequencing input was peripheral blood. V and J are TRBV10-3 and TRBJ2-7; D may be TRBD1 (5 bases). CDR3 DNA sequence: TGTGCCATCAGTGAGTCAGGGGTTTCCCGCGAGCAGTACTTC. Translating gives CAISESGVSREQYF.